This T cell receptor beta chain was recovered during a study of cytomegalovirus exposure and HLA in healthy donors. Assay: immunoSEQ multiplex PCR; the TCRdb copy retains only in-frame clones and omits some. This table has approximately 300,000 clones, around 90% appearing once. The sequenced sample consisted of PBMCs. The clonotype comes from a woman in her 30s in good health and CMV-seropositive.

The CDR3 loop is CASSARDGMNTEAFF. The CDR3 DNA reads TGTGCCAGCAGTGCGCGAGACGGGATGAACACTGAAGCTTTCTTT. The V and J genes are TRBV27 and TRBJ1-1; no clear D. Germline lookup yields CDR1 MNHEY and CDR2 SMNVEV (reference sequence). This CDR3 spans 15 amino acids. V was clipped by 5 bases and J by 0 bases, with 13 bases between them.